The 27 T cell receptor beta chains in this list originate from one sample, sequenced in a study of blood T cell repertoires in COVID-19. Here immunoSEQ multiplex PCR was the method, and the copy in TCRdb shows in-frame clones only, minus some. The sample shows about 280,000 clones, about 90% of them seen only once. The sequencing input was PBMCs or T cells enriched from blood (not recorded which). The source of these receptors is a woman between 55 and 75 years old who had recovered from COVID-19.

The chain employs TRBV5-1 and TRBJ1-2; TRBD1 agrees at 8 bases. This CDR3 has 14 amino acids. In germline, CDR1 is SGHRS, CDR2 YFSETQ. The V segment lost 7 bases and the J segment 8 bases; nucleotides outside the gene matches: 13. CDR3 residues: CASGLPDRDRGYTF. The CDR3 nucleotides are TGCGCCAGCGGCCTACCGGACAGGGACCGAGGCTACACCTTC. Complete variable domain (other parts from reference TRBV5-1 and TRBJ1-2): KAGVTQTPRYLIKTRGQQVTLSCSPISGHRSVSWYQQTPGQGLQFLFEYFSETQRNKGNFPGRFSGRQFSNSRSEMNVSTLELGDSALYLCASGLPDRDRGYTFGSGTRLTVV.

The chain couples TRBV7-2 to TRBJ2-7, with 7 bases that match TRBD2. This CDR3 contains 15 residues. Looked up from germline, CDR1 is SGHTA and CDR2 is FQGNSA. The V gene end was trimmed by 5 bases and the J gene end by 3 bases; junction bases not matched to a gene: 10. DNA of the CDR3: TGTGCCAGCAGCCCCGAGCCTAGCGGTTACTACGAGCAGTACTTC. It encodes CASSPEPSGYYEQYF. Filled out from reference TRBV7-2 and TRBJ2-7, the complete variable domain reads GAGVSQSPSNKVTEKGKDVELRCDPISGHTALYWYRQSLGQGLEFLIYFQGNSAPDKSGLPSDRFSAERTGGSVSTLTIQRTQQEDSAVYLCASSPEPSGYYEQYFGPGTRLTVT.

The V gene is TRBV25-1, the J gene TRBJ1-1, with D hard to call. Germline values: CDR1 MGHDK, CDR2 SYGVNS. V gave up 1 base and J gave up 3 bases, with 9 bases separating them. The CDR3 runs 14 residues. CDR3 nucleotides: TGTGCCAGCAGTGAATGGAGGGCCGACACTGAAGCTTTCTTT. Translating gives CASSEWRADTEAFF.

This chain uses TRBV7-3 with TRBJ1-2; 8 nucleotides line up with TRBD1. Germline V gene lookup returns CDR1 SGHTA and CDR2 FQGTGA. The J segment lost 6 bases and the V segment lost 4 bases, leaving 16 bases of the junction unmatched. The CDR3 is made up of 17 amino acids. Written as DNA, the CDR3 is TGTGCCAGCAGCTCTGGAATGCTGACAGGGGAAGTTAATGGCTACACCTTC. It encodes CASSSGMLTGEVNGYTF.

V usage is TRBV30 and J usage is TRBJ1-1, with D possibly TRBD1 on 5 matching bases. The germline V and J ends were trimmed by 2 bases and 5 bases, with 12 bases remaining between them. The CDR3 is 13 amino acids. Germline assignment: CDR1 GTSNPN and CDR2 SVGIG (reference sequence). CDR3 sequence reads: CAWSPWGGTEAFF. The CDR3 DNA reads as TGTGCCTGGAGTCCTTGGGGGGGAACTGAAGCTTTCTTT.

This chain links TRBV10-2 with TRBJ2-7, with 7 bases matching TRBD2. Germline V gene data show CDR1 as WSHSY and CDR2 as SAAADI. The CDR3 totals 15 residues. V was pared by 7 bases and J by 7 bases, with 16 bases of the junction left unmatched. The chain's CDR3 is CASTTRRELREEQYF. CDR3 nucleotides: TGCGCCAGCACCACTCGGCGGGAGCTCCGGGAAGAGCAGTACTTC.

The rearrangement joins TRBV6-2 or TRBV6-3 to TRBJ2-7; D possibly corresponds to TRBD2 (6 bases). V shed 0 bases and J shed 0 bases, with 9 bases lying between them. The CDR3 length is 15 residues. CDR1 MNHEY and CDR2 SVGEGT come from the germline V gene. CDR3 loop: CASSYSGSLSYEQYF. The CDR3 region has the DNA TGTGCCAGCAGTTACTCCGGGAGCCTCTCCTACGAGCAGTACTTC.

This clone occurred once. This chain joins TRBV5-6 and TRBJ1-2; weak D call: TRBD1 (6 bases). Germline CDR1 and CDR2: SGHDT and YYEEEE. The V and J ends lost 2 bases and 0 bases respectively, with 17 bases between them. This CDR3 comprises 17 residues. The CDR3 reads CASSLTGYVLANYGYTF. CDR3 nucleotide sequence: TGTGCCAGCAGCTTAACAGGGTACGTTCTCGCTAACTATGGCTACACCTTC.

This rearrangement joins TRBV25-1 to TRBJ2-7, with 8 bases that match TRBD1. The CDR3 loop spans 15 amino acids. Germline assignment: CDR1 MGHDK and CDR2 SYGVNS. V lost 7 bases to trimming and J lost 5 bases; unmatched junction nucleotides: 13. CDR3 in DNA: TGTGCCAGCACTCCGTGGACAGGGAGTCCCAACGAGCAGTACTTC. This sequence encodes CASTPWTGSPNEQYF.

Only one count was recorded for this clone. The chain links TRBV30 to TRBJ2-1, with a tentative D call TRBD2 (6 bases). The CDR3 runs to 11 residues. With 2 bases removed from V and 14 bases from J, the gap between germline ends came to 13 bases. CDR1 is GTSNPN and CDR2 is SVGIG in the germline V gene (reference sequence). The CDR3 here is CAWSTGGNEFF. CDR3 nucleotides: TGTGCCTGGAGTACAGGCGGGAACGAGTTCTTC.

The chain recombines TRBV25-1 with TRBJ2-3; unclear D gene. CDR3 length: 14 amino acids. Trimming cost V 5 bases and J 0 bases, with 9 bases left between them. The germline V gene has CDR1 MGHDK and CDR2 SYGVNS. CDR3 protein: CASSRLASTDTQYF. In DNA, the CDR3 is TGTGCCAGCAGTCGACTGGCTAGCACAGATACGCAGTATTTT. Full variable domain (remainder filled in from reference TRBV25-1 and TRBJ2-3): EADIYQTPRYLVIGTGKKITLECSQTMGHDKMYWYQQDPGMELHLIHYSYGVNSTEKGDLSSESTVSRIRTEHFPLTLESARPSHTSQYLCASSRLASTDTQYFGPGTRLTVL.

The chain links TRBV7-9 to TRBJ1-1; 7 bases map to TRBD1. The CDR3 is 15 residues long. V shed 0 bases, J shed 3 bases, and the junction held 4 bases outside the gene matches. Germline V gives CDR1 SEHNR, CDR2 FQNEAQ (reference sequence). The CDR3 here is CASSLATGVDTEAFF. In DNA form, the CDR3 reads TGTGCCAGCAGCTTAGCAACAGGGGTGGACACTGAAGCTTTCTTT.

The chain couples TRBV19 to TRBJ1-3, with TRBD1 matching over 8 bases. Losses at the gene ends were 8 bases for V and 2 bases for J; bases not matched to a gene: 2. There are 13 residues in the CDR3. The germline V gene encodes CDR1 LNHDA and CDR2 SQIVND (reference sequence). The CDR3 sequence is CASGGQAGNTIYF. CDR3 nucleotides: TGTGCCAGTGGGGGACAGGCTGGAAACACCATATATTTT.

The chain has TRBV5-1 and TRBJ1-4, with D possibly TRBD1 on 5 matching bases. This CDR3 has 14 residues. V lost 4 bases to trimming and J lost 8 bases, with 15 bases between them. From germline, CDR1 is SGHRS and CDR2 YFSETQ. The CDR3 loop is CASSPSQGGEKLFF. In DNA, the CDR3 is TGCGCCAGCAGCCCGAGCCAGGGTGGGGAAAAACTGTTTTTT.

The gene calls are TRBV7-9 and TRBJ1-1; possibly TRBD1 for D (6 bases). Trimming took off 6 bases at V and 2 bases at J, with 13 bases between the two ends. This CDR3 is built from 14 residues. Looked up from germline, CDR1 is SEHNR and CDR2 is FQNEAQ (reference sequence). This chain's CDR3 is CASSLVGGNTEAFF. The CDR3 DNA reads as TGTGCCAGCAGTCTTGTAGGGGGAAACACTGAAGCTTTCTTT.

The chain combines TRBV7-9 with TRBJ2-4, with TRBD2 matching 10 bases. V shed 3 bases, J shed 0 bases, and the junction held 8 bases outside the gene matches. CDR3 length: 18 amino acids. Germline V lookup: CDR1 SEHNR, CDR2 FQNEAQ (reference sequence). This CDR3 is CASSFLSGGAGAKNIQYF. The DNA for the CDR3 is TGTGCCAGCAGCTTCTTGAGCGGGGGGGCCGGAGCCAAAAACATTCAGTACTTC.

This chain links TRBV19 with TRBJ1-3, with TRBD1 identical over 7 bases. Germline V gene sequence: CDR1 LNHDA, CDR2 SQIVND (reference sequence). CDR3 length equals 12 residues. The CDR3 loop reads CATTGEGNTIYF. CDR3 in DNA: TGTGCTACCACAGGGGAAGGAAACACCATATATTTT.

The rearrangement links TRBV9 to TRBJ2-6, with TRBD2 as a possible D gene (7 bases). CDR1 and CDR2 from the germline V gene are SGDLS and YYNGEE. This CDR3 comprises 18 residues. Between the trimmed V and J ends, which lost 0 bases and 4 bases, there was a span of 17 bases. The CDR3, as DNA: TGTGCCAGCAGCGTAGCATTGCGGGGGCCTGGGGGGGCCAACGTCCTGACTTTC. Translated, it gives CASSVALRGPGGANVLTF.

This clone is a singleton in its sample. The rearrangement links TRBV11-3 to TRBJ2-5, with 8 bases that match TRBD2. With V trimmed by 5 bases and J by 2 bases, 4 bases remained unmatched. Germline V gives CDR1 SGHNT, CDR2 YENEEA. This CDR3 region has 14 residues. The CDR3 DNA follows: TGTGCCAGCAGCCCCGGGGGGGGTCAAGAGACCCAGTACTTC. Translating it yields CASSPGGGQETQYF.

The chain employs TRBV10-3 and TRBJ2-5; 11 bases match TRBD2. CDR3 size: 14 residues. Germline CDR1 is ENHRY and CDR2 is SYGVKD. Trimming at V came to 10 bases and at J to 4 bases, leaving 8 bases not matched to a gene. CDR3 bases: TGTGCCACGAATCTAGCGGGGGGCGGAGAGACCCAGTACTTC. Protein sequence: CATNLAGGGETQYF.

The chain combines TRBV2 with TRBJ2-3; 9 bases are a match to TRBD2. J gave up 2 bases and V 6 bases, and 6 bases lay outside the gene matches. Per the germline V gene, CDR1 is SNHLY and CDR2 is FYNNEI. There are 15 residues in the CDR3. The chain's CDR3 is CASRVAGVVTDTQYF. The CDR3 nucleotides are TGTGCCAGCAGGGTAGCGGGAGTCGTCACAGATACGCAGTATTTT.

The table lists this clone with a few counts. The rearrangement joins TRBV11-2 to TRBJ1-6; no clear D gene. V lost 4 bases, J lost 7 bases, and 8 bases lay in between. The CDR3 runs 13 residues. CDR1 SGHAT and CDR2 FQNNGV come from the germline V gene. This CDR3 is CASSSVKNSPLHF. The DNA for the CDR3 is TGTGCCAGCAGCTCCGTTAAAAATTCACCCCTCCACTTT.

The rearrangement joins TRBV29-1 to TRBJ2-7, with a tentative D call TRBD2 (7 bases). Germline V gives CDR1 SQVTM, CDR2 ANQGSEA. With 7 bases removed from V and 2 bases from J, the gap between germline ends came to 15 bases. This CDR3 is built from 13 residues. CDR3 loop: CSAGGAGAYEQYF. CDR3 DNA: TGCAGCGCTGGGGGGGCAGGGGCCTACGAGCAGTACTTC.

This clone was seen a few times. The chain combines TRBV15 with TRBJ2-5, with 8 bases lining up with TRBD1. V dropped 3 bases and J dropped 4; count of bases not matched to a gene: 1. The CDR3 runs 13 residues. Germline lookup yields CDR1 LNHNV and CDR2 YYDKDF (reference sequence). This CDR3 reads CATSRDRAETQYF. The CDR3 coding sequence is TGTGCCACCAGCAGGGACAGGGCAGAGACCCAGTACTTC. Full variable domain (remainder filled in from reference TRBV15 and TRBJ2-5): DAMVIQNPRYQVTQFGKPVTLSCSQTLNHNVMYWYQQKSSQAPKLLFHYYDKDFNNEADTPDNFQSRRPNTSFCFLDIRSPGLGDTAMYLCATSRDRAETQYFGPGTRLLVL.

The chain combines TRBV12-5 with TRBJ2-7, with TRBD2 matching over 13 bases. With V trimmed by 5 bases and J by 4 bases, 5 bases remained unmatched. Germline V gives CDR1 LGHNT, CDR2 FRNRAP. The CDR3 covers 15 residues. The chain's CDR3 is CASGGLAGATYEQYF. Written as DNA, the CDR3 is TGTGCTAGTGGTGGACTAGCGGGAGCCACGTACGAGCAGTACTTC.

CDR3 loop: CASSPRGQTNSPLHF. In DNA, the CDR3 is TGTGCCAGCAGCCCGAGAGGGCAGACTAATTCACCCCTCCACTTT. This sequence joins TRBV9 and TRBJ1-6; D unclear. This CDR3 is built from 15 residues. The V end lost 4 bases, the J end lost 6 bases, and 14 bases lay between the germline ends. Germline V CDR1 and CDR2: SGDLS, YYNGEE. Together with reference TRBV9 and TRBJ1-6, the CDR3 gives the full variable domain: DSGVTQTPKHLITATGQRVTLRCSPRSGDLSVYWYQQSLDQGLQFLIQYYNGEERAKGNILERFSAQQFPDLHSELNLSSLELGDSALYFCASSPRGQTNSPLHFGNGTRLTVT.

The V gene is TRBV10-3, the J gene TRBJ2-1, with D possibly TRBD1 on 6 matching bases. The V and J ends lost 0 bases and 0 bases respectively, with 6 bases between them. The length of the CDR3 is 15 residues. The V gene's germline CDR1 is ENHRY and CDR2 SYGVKD. CDR3 region: CAISESGGSYNEQFF. CDR3 nucleotide sequence: TGTGCCATCAGTGAGTCAGGGGGCTCCTACAATGAGCAGTTCTTC.